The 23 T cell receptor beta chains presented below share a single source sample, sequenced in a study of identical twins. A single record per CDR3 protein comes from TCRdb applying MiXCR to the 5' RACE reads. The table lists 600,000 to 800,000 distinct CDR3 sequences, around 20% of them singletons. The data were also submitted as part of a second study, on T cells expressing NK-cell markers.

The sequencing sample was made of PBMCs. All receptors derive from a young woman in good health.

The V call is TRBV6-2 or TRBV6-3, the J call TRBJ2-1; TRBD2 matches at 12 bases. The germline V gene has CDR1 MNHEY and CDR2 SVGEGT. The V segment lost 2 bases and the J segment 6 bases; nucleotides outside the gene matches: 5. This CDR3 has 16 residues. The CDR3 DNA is TGTGCCAGCAGTTACACTGCACTAGCGGGGGGCAATGAGCAGTTCTTC. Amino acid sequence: CASSYTALAGGNEQFF.

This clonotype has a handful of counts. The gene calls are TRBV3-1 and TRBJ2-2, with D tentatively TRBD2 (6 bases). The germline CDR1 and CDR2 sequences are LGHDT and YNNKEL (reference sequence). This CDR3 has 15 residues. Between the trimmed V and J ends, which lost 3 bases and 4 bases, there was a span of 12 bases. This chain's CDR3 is CASSHPLAVTGELFF. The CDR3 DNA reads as TGTGCCAGCAGCCACCCACTAGCTGTCACCGGGGAGCTGTTTTTT.

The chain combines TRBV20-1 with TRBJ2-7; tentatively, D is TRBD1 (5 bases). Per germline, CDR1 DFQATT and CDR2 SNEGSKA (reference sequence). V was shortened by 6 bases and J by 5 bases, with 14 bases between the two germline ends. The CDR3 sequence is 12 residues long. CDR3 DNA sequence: TGCAGTGCCCAAACAGGAGCCCACGAGCAGTACTTC. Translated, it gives CSAQTGAHEQYF.

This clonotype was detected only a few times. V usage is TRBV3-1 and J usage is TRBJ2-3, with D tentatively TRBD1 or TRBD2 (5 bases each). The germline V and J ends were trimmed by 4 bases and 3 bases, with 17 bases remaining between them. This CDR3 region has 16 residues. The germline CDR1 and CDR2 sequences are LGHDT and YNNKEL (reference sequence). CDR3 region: CASSPRDGLSTDTQYF. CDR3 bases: TGTGCCAGCAGCCCCAGGGACGGCTTAAGTACAGATACGCAGTATTTT.

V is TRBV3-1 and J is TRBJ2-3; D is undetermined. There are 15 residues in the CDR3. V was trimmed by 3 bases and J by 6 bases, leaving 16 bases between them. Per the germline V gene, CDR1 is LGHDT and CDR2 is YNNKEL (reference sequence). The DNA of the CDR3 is TGTGCCAGCAGCCAGTCTCCAATTACTTGGGATACGCAGTATTTT. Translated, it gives CASSQSPITWDTQYF.

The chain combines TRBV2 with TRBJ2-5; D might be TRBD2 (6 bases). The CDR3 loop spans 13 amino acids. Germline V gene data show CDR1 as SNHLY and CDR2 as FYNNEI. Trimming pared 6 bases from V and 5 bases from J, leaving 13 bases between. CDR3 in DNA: TGTGCCAGCAGCAGGGAGGACATGGAGACCCAGTACTTC. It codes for CASSREDMETQYF.

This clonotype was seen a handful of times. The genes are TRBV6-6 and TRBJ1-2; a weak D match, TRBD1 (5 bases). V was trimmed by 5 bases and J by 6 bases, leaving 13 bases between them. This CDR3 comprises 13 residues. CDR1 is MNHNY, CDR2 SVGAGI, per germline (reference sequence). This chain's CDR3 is CASSPGAGNGYTF. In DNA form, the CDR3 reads TGTGCCAGCAGTCCAGGTGCAGGGAATGGCTACACCTTC.

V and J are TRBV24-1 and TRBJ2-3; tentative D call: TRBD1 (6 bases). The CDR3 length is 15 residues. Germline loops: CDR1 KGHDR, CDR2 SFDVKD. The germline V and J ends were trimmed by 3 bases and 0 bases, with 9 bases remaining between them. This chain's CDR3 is CATSDRDKSTDTQYF. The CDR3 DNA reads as TGTGCCACCAGTGATCGGGACAAAAGCACAGATACGCAGTATTTT.

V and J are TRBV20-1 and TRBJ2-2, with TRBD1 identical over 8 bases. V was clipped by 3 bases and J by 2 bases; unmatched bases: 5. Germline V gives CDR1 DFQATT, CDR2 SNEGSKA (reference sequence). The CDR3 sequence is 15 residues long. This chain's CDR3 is CSASPGQANTGELFF. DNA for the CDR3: TGCAGTGCTAGCCCGGGACAGGCCAACACCGGGGAGCTGTTTTTT.

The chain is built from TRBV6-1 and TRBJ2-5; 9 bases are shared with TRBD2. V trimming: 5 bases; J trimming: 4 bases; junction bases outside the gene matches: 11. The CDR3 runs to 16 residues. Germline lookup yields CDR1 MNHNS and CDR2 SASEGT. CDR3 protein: CASSPRLAGTLETQYF. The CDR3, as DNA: TGTGCCAGCAGTCCGCGGCTAGCGGGAACCCTAGAGACCCAGTACTTC.

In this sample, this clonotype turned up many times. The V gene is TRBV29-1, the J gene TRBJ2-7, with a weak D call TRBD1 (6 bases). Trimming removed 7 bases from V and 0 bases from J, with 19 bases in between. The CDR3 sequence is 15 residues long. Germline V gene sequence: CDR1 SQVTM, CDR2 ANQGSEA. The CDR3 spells CSGTGTFESSYEQYF. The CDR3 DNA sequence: TGCAGCGGGACCGGGACATTTGAGAGCTCCTACGAGCAGTACTTC.

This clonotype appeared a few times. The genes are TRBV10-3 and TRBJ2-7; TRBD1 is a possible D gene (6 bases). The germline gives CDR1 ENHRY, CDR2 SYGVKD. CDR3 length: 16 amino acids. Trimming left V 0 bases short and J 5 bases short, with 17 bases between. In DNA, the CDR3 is TGTGCCATCAGTGAGTCAGGGAACAGGGCCGGAGACGAGCAGTACTTC. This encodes CAISESGNRAGDEQYF.

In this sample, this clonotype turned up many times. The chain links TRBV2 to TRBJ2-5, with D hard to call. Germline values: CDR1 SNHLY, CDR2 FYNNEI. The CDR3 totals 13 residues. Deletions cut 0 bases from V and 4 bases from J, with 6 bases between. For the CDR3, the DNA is TGTGCCAGCAGTGAAGCAGGGCCAGAGACCCAGTACTTC. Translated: CASSEAGPETQYF.

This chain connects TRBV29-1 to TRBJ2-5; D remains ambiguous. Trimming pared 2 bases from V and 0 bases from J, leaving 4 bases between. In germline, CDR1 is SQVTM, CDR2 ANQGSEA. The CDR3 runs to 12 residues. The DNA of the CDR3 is TGCAGCGTTGAATGGGACCAAGAGACCCAGTACTTC. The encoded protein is CSVEWDQETQYF.

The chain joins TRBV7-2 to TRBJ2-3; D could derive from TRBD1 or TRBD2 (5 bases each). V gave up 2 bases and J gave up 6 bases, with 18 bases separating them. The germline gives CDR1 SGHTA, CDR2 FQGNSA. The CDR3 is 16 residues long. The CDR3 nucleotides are TGTGCCAGCAGCTTACGTTTCGGGGCCAGTGGGGATACGCAGTATTTT. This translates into CASSLRFGASGDTQYF.

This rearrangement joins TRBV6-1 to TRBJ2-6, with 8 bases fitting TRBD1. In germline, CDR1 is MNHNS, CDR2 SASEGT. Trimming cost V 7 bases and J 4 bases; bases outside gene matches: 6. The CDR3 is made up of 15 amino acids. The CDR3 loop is CASTGGAGGANVLTF. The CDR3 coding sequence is TGTGCCAGCACAGGGGGCGCTGGGGGGGCCAACGTCCTGACTTTC.

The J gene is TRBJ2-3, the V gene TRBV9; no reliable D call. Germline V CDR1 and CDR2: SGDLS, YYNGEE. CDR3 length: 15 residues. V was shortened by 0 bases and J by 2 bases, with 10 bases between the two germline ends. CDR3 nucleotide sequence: TGTGCCAGCAGCGTAGGGGATTTCCACACAGATACGCAGTATTTT. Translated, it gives CASSVGDFHTDTQYF.

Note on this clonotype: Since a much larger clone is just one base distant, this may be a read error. CDR3 sequence reads: CSVEEGGIVQYF. The CDR3 region has the DNA TGCAGCGTGGAGGAGGGAGGAATCGTGCAGTACTTC. This chain joins TRBV29-1 and TRBJ2-7; weak D call: TRBD2 (6 bases). V dropped 6 bases and J dropped 9 bases, with 18 bases sitting between them. This CDR3 contains 12 residues. Germline CDR1 is SQVTM and CDR2 is ANQGSEA.

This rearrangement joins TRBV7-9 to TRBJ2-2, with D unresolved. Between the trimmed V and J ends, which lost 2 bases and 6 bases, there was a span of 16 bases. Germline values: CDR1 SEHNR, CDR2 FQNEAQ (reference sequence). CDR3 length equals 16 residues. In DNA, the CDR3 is TGTGCCAGCAGCTTACTTAGACAAACCCGGGCCGGGGAGCTGTTTTTT. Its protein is CASSLLRQTRAGELFF.

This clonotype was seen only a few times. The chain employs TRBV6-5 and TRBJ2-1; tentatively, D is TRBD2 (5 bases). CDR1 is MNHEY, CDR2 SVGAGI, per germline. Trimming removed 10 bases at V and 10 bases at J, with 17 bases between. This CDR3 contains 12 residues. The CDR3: CATEGSRGEQFF. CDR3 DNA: TGTGCCACCGAGGGATCCCGGGGAGAGCAGTTCTTC.

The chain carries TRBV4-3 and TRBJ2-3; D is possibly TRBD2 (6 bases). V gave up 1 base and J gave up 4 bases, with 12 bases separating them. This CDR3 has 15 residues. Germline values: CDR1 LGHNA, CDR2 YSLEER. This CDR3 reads CASSQGGTLSDTQYF. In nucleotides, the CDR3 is TGCGCCAGCAGCCAAGGTGGGACTCTCTCAGATACGCAGTATTTT.

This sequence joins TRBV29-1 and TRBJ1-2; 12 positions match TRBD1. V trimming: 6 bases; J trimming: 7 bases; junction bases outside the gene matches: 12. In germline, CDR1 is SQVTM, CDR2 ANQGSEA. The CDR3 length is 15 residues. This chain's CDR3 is CSVSIPGQGASGYTF. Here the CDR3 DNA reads TGCAGCGTCTCAATACCGGGACAGGGGGCCAGTGGCTACACCTTC.

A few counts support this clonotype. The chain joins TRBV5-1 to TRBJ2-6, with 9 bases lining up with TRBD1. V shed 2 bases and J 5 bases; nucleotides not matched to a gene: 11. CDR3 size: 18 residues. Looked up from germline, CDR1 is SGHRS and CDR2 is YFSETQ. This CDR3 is CASSFRNGTGLRANVLTF. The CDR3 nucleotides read TGCGCCAGCAGCTTCAGAAATGGGACAGGGTTGAGGGCCAACGTCCTGACTTTC.